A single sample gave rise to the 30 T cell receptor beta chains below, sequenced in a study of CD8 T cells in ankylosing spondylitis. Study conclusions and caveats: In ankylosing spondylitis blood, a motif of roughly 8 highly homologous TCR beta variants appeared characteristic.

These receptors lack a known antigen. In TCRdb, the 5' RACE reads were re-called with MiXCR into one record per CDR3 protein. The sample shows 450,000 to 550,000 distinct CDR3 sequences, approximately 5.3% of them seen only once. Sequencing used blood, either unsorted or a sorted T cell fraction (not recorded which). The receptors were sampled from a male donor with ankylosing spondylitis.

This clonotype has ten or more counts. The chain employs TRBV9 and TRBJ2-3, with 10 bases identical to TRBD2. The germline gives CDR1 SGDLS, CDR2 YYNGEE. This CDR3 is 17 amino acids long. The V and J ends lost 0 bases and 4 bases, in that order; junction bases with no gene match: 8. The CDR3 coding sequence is TGTGCCAGCAGCGTAGACGGTCGGAGCGGGGGGGCAGATACGCAGTATTTT. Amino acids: CASSVDGRSGGADTQYF. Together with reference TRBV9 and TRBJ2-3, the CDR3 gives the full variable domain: DSGVTQTPKHLITATGQRVTLRCSPRSGDLSVYWYQQSLDQGLQFLIQYYNGEERAKGNILERFSAQQFPDLHSELNLSSLELGDSALYFCASSVDGRSGGADTQYFGPGTRLTVL.

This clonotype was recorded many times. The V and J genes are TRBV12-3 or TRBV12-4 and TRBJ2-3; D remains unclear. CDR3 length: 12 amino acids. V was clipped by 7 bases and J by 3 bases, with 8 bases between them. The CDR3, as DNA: TGTGCCAGCACCACTGTAACAGATACGCAGTATTTT. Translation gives CASTTVTDTQYF.

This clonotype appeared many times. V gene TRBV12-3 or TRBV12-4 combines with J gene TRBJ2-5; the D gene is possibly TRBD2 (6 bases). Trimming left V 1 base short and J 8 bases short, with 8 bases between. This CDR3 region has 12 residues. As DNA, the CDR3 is TGTGCCAGCAGTTTAGATGGGACTACCCAGTACTTC. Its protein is CASSLDGTTQYF.

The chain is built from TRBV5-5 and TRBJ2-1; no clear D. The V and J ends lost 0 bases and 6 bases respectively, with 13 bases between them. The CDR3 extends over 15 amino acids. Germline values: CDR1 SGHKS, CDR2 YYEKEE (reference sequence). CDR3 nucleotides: TGTGCCAGCAGCTTGGAGAGACATCTCTCCAATGAGCAGTTCTTC. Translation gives CASSLERHLSNEQFF.

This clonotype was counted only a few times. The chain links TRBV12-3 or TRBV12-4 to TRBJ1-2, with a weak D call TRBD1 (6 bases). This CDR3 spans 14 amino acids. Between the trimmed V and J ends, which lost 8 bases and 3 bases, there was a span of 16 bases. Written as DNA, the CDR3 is TGTGCCAGCGGGAAGGGGGTTGGGGACTATGGCTACACCTTC. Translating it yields CASGKGVGDYGYTF.

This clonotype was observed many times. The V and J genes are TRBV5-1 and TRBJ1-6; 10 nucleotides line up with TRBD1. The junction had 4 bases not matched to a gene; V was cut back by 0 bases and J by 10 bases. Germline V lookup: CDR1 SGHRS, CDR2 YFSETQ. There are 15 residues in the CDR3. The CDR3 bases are TGCGCCAGCAGCTTGGGTGGACAGGGGGTATCACCCCTCCACTTT. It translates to CASSLGGQGVSPLHF.

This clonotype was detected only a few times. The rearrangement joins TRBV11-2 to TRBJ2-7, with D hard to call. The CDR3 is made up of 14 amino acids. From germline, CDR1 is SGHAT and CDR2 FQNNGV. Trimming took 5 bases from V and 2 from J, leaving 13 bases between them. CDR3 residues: CASSPRTLTYEQYF. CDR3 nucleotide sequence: TGTGCCAGCAGCCCCCGCACCCTAACCTACGAGCAGTACTTC.

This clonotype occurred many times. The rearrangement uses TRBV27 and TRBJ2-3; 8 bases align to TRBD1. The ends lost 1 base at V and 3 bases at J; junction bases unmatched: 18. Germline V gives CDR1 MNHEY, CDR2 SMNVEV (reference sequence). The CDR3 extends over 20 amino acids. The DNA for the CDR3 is TGTGCCAGCAGTTTATGGGCAGGGGGCGTGGGGAGTAGCCCAACAGATACGCAGTATTTT. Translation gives CASSLWAGGVGSSPTDTQYF.

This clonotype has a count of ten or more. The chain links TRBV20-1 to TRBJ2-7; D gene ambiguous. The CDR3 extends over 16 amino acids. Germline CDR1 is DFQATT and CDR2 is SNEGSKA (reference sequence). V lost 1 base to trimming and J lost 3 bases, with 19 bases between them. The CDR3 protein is CSARVSFVGINYEQYF. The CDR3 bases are TGCAGTGCTAGAGTGTCGTTTGTAGGGATCAACTACGAGCAGTACTTC.

The CDR3 DNA reads as TGTGCCAGCAGCCGTGAGACTAGGAGAGGCAATGAGCAGTTCTTC. Translation gives CASSRETRRGNEQFF. V usage is TRBV14 and J usage is TRBJ2-1, with D possibly matching TRBD2 (6 bases). CDR1 is SGHDN, CDR2 FVKESK, per germline. With 4 bases removed from V and 6 bases from J, the gap between germline ends came to 16 bases. The CDR3 contains 15 residues.

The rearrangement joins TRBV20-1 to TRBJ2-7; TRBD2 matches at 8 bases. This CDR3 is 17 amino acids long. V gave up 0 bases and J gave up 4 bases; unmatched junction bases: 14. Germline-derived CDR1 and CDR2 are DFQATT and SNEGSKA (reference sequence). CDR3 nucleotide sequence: TGCAGTGCTAGAGATCGAGCAGCGGGGGCAGATTTATACGAGCAGTACTTC. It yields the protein CSARDRAAGADLYEQYF.

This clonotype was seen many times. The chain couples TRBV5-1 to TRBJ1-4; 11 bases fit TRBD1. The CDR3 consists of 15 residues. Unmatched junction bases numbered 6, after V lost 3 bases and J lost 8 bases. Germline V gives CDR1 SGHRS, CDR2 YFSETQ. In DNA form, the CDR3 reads TGCGCCAGCAGCTGGGGGGACAGGGGGAACGAAAAACTGTTTTTT. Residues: CASSWGDRGNEKLFF.

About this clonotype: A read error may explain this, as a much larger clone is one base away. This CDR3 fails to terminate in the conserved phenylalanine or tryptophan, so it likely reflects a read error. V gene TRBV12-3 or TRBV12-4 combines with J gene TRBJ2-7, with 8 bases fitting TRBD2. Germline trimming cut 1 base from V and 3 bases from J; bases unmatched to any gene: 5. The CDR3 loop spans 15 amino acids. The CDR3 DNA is TGTGCCAGCAGTTTAGGGAGCGGGAGTTACTACGAGCAGTACTTA. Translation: CASSLGSGSYYEQYL.

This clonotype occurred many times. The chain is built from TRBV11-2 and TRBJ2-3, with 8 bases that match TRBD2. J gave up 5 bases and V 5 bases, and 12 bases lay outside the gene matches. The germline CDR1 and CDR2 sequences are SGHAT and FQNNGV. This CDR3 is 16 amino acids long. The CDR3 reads CASSIRVGRGEDTQYF. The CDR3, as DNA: TGTGCCAGCAGCATCCGCGTCGGGAGGGGAGAAGATACGCAGTATTTT.

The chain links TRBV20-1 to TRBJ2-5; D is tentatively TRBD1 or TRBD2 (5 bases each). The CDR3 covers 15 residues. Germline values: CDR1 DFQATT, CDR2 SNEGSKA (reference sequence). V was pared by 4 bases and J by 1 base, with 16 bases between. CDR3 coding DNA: TGCAGTGCTATGGGATGGGACCGCTCCCAAGAGACCCAGTACTTC. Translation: CSAMGWDRSQETQYF.

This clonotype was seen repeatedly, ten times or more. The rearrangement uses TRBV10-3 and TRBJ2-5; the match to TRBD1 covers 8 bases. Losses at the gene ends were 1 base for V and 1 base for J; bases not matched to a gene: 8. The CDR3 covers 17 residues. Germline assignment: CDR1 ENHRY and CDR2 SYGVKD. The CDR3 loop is CAISELMGQGAQETQYF. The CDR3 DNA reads TGTGCCATCAGTGAGTTAATGGGGCAGGGGGCCCAAGAGACCCAGTACTTC.

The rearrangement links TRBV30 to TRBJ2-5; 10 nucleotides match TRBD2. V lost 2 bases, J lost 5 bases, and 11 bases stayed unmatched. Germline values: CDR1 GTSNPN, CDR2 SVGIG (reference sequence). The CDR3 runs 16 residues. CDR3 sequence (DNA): TGTGCCTGGAGTCTCGGGCTAGCGGGAGCGGGCGAGACCCAGTACTTC. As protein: CAWSLGLAGAGETQYF.

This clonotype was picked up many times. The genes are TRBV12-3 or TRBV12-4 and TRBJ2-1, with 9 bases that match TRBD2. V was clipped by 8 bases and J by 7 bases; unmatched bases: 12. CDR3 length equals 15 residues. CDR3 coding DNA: TGTGCCAGCGGACTAGGACTAGCGATGGGGAATGAGCAGTTCTTC. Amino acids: CASGLGLAMGNEQFF.

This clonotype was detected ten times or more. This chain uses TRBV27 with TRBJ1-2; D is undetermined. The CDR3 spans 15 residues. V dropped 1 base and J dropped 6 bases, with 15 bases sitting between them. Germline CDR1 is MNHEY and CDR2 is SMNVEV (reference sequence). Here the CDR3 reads CASSLFQNLANGYTF. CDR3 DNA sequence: TGTGCCAGCAGTTTATTCCAGAATCTTGCGAATGGCTACACCTTC.

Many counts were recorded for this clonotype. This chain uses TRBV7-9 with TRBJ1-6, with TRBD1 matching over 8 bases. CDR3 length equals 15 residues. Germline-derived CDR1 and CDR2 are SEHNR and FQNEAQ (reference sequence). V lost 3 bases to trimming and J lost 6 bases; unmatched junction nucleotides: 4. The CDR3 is CASSFGQGSNSPLHF. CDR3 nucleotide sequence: TGTGCCAGCAGCTTTGGACAGGGAAGTAATTCACCCCTCCACTTT.

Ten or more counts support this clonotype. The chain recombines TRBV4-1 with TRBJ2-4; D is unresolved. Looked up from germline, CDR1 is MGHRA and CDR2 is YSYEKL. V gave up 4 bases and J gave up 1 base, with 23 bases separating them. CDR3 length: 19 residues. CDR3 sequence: CASSLQTRWGPLAKNIQYF. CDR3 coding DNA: TGCGCCAGCAGCCTACAGACGCGGTGGGGTCCCTTGGCCAAAAACATTCAGTACTTC.

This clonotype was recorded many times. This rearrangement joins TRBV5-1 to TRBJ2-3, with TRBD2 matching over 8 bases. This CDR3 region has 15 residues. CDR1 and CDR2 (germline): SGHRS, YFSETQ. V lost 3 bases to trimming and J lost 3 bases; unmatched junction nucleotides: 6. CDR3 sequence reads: CASSYSGLGTDTQYF. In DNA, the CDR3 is TGCGCCAGCAGCTATTCGGGACTAGGGACAGATACGCAGTATTTT. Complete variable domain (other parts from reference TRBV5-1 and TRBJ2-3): KAGVTQTPRYLIKTRGQQVTLSCSPISGHRSVSWYQQTPGQGLQFLFEYFSETQRNKGNFPGRFSGRQFSNSRSEMNVSTLELGDSALYLCASSYSGLGTDTQYFGPGTRLTVL.

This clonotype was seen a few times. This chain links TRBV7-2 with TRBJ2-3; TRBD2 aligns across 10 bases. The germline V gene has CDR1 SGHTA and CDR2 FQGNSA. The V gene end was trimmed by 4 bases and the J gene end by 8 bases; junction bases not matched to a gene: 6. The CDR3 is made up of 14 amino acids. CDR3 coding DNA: TGTGCCAGCAGCTCAAGCGGGGGGGCGGTTACGCAGTATTTT. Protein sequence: CASSSSGGAVTQYF.

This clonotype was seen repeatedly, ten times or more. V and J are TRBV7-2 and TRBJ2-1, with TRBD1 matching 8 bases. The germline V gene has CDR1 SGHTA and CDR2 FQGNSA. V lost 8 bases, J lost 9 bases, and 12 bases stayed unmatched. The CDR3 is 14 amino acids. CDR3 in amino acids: CASSLWQGASEQFF. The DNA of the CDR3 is TGTGCCAGCTCACTCTGGCAGGGGGCCAGTGAGCAGTTCTTC.

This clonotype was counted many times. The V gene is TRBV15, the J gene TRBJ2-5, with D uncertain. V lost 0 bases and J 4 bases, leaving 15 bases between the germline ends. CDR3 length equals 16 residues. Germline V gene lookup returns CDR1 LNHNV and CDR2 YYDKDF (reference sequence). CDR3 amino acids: CATSRDRLVVIETQYF. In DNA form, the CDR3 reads TGTGCCACCAGCAGAGATCGGCTAGTTGTGATAGAGACCCAGTACTTC.

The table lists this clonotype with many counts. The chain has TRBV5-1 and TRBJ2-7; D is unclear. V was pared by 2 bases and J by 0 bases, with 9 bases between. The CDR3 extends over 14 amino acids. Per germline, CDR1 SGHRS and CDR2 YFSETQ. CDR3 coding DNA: TGCGCCAGCAGCTTTACGGCCAACTCCTACGAGCAGTACTTC. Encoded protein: CASSFTANSYEQYF.

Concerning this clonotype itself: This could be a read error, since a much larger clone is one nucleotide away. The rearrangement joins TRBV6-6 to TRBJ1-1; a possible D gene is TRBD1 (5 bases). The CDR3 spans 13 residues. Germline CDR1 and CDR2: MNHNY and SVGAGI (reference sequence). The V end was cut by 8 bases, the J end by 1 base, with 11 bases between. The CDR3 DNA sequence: TGTGCCAGCGGAGCAGGGTCGAACACTGAAGCTTTCTTT. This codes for CASGAGSNTEAFF.

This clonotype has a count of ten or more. CDR3 nucleotide sequence: TGTGCCAGCAGTGACTACAGCGAAGCTTTCTTT. Residues: CASSDYSEAFF. The V and J genes are TRBV6-2 or TRBV6-3 and TRBJ1-1, with unresolved D. Deletions cut 5 bases from V and 8 bases from J, with 9 bases between. CDR1 is MNHEY and CDR2 is SVGEGT in the germline V gene. This CDR3 region has 11 residues.

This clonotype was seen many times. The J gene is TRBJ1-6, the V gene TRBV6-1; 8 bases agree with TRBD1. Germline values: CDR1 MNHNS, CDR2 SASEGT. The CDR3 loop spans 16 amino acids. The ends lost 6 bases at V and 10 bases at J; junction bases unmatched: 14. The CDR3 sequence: CASRARTGMSGSPLHF. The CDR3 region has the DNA TGTGCCAGCAGGGCGAGGACAGGGATGTCGGGCTCACCCCTCCACTTT.

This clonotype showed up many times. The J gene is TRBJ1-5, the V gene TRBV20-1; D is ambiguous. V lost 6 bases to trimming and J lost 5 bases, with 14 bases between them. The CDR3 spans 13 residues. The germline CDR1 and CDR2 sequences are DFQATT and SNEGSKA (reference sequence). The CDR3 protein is CSAPKDRYQPQHF. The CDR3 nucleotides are TGCAGTGCCCCGAAGGACCGATATCAGCCCCAGCATTTT.